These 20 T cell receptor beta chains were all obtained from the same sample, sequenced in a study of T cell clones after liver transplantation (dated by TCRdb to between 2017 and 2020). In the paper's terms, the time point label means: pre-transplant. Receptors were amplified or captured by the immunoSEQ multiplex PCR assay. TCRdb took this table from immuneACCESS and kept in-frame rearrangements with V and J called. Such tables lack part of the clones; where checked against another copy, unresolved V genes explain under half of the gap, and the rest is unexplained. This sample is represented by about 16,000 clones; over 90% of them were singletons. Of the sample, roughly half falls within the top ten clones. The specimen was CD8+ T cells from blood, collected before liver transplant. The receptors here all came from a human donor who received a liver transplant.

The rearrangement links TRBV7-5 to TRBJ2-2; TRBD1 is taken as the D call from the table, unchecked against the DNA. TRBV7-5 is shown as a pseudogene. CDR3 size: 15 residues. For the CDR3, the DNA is TGTGCCAGCTCCCCGGGACAGGGAGTCGACGGGGAGCTGTTTTTT. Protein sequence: CASSPGQGVDGELFF.

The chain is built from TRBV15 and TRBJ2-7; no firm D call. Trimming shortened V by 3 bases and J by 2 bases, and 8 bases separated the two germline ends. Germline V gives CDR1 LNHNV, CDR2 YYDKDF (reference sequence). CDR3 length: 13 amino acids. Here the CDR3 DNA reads TGTGCCACCAGCAGCGACTGGACCTACGAGCAGTACTTC. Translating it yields CATSSDWTYEQYF. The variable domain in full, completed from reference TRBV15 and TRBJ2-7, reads DAMVIQNPRYQVTQFGKPVTLSCSQTLNHNVMYWYQQKSSQAPKLLFHYYDKDFNNEADTPDNFQSRRPNTSFCFLDIRSPGLGDTAMYLCATSSDWTYEQYFGPGTRLTVT.

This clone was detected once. CDR3 amino acids: CASSFAGTNNEQFF. Written as DNA, the CDR3 is TGTGCCAGCAGTTTTGCGGGGACCAACAATGAGCAGTTCTTC. J is TRBJ2-1 and V is TRBV28, with TRBD2 as a possible D gene (6 bases). V lost 3 bases, J lost 5 bases, and 11 bases lay in between. Germline lookup yields CDR1 MDHEN and CDR2 SYDVKM. This CDR3 has 14 amino acids.

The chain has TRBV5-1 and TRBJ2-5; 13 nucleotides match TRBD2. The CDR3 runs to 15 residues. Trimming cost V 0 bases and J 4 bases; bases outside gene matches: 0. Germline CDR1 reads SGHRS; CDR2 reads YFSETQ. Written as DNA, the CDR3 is TGCGCCAGCAGCTTGGGACTAGCGGGAGGAGAGACCCAGTACTTC. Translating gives CASSLGLAGGETQYF.

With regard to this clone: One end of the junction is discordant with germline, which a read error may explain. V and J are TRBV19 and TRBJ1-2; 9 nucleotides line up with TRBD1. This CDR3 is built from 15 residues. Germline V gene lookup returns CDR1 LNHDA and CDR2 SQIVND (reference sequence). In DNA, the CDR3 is TGTGCCAGTAGTATAGATCTGTCGGACAGGGGCCGGAGTATCTTC. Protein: CASSIDLSDRGRSIF.

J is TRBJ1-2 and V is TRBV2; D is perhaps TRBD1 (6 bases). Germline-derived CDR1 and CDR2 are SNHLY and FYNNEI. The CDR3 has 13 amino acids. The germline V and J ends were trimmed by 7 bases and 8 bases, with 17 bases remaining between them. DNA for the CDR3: TGTGCCAGCACTCAAAGGGGGGATGAGGGCTACACCTTC. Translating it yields CASTQRGDEGYTF.

CDR3 nucleotides: TGTGCCAGCGGACCGTGGACTAGCTCATCCTACAATGAGCAGTTCTTC. Translating it yields CASGPWTSSSYNEQFF. This chain connects TRBV13 to TRBJ2-1; 8 positions match TRBD2. This CDR3 comprises 16 residues. Germline lookup yields CDR1 PRHDT and CDR2 FYEKMQ (reference sequence). Trimming took 8 bases from V and 1 from J; bases not matched to a gene: 10.

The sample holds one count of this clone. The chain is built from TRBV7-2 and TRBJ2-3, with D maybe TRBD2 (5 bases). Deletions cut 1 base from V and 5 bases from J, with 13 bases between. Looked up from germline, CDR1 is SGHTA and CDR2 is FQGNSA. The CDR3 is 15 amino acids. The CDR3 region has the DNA TGTGCCAGCAGCTTAGTCAGTTGGGGAGAAGATACGCAGTATTTT. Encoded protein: CASSLVSWGEDTQYF.

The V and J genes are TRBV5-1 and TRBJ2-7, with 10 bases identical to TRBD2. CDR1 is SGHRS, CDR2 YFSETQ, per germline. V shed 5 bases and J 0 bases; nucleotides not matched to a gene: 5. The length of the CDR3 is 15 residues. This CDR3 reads CASRFVAGGSYEQYF. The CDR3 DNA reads TGCGCCAGCAGATTCGTAGCGGGAGGCTCCTACGAGCAGTACTTC.

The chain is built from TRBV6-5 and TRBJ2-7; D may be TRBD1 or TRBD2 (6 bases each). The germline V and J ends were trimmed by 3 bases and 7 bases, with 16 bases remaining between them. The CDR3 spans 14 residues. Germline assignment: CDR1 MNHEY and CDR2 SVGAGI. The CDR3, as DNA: TGTGCCAGCAGTTATGGGGGGCCTACTCGGGAGCAGTACTTC. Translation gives CASSYGGPTREQYF.

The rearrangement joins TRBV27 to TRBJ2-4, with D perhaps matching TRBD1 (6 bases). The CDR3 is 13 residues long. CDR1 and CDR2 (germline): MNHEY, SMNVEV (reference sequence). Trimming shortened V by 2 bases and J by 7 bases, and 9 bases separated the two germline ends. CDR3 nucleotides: TGTGCCAGCAGTTTAACAGGGTTGAACATTCAGTACTTC. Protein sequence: CASSLTGLNIQYF.

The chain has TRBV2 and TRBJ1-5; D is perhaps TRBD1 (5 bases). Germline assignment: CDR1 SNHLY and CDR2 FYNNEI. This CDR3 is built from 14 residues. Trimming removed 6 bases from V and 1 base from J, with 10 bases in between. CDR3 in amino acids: CASRNGDSNQPQHF. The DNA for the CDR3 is TGTGCCAGCAGGAATGGGGACAGCAATCAGCCCCAGCATTTT.

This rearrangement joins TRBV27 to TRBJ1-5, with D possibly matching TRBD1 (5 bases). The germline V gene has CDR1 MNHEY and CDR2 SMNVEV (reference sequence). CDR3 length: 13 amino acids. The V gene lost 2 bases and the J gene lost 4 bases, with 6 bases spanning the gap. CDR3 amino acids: CASSLAGNQPQHF. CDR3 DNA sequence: TGTGCCAGCAGTTTAGCAGGGAATCAGCCCCAGCATTTT.

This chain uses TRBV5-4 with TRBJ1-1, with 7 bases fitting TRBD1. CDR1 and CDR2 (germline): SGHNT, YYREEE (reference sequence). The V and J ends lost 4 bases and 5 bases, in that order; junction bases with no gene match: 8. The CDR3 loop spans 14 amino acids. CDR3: CASSGDRVLTEAFF. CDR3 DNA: TGTGCCAGCAGCGGTGACAGGGTCCTGACTGAAGCTTTCTTT.

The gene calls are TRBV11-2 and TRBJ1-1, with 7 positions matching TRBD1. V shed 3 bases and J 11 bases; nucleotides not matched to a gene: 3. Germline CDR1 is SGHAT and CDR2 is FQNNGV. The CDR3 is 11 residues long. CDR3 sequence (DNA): TGTGCCAGCAGCTTGACAGGGCGGGCTTTCTTT. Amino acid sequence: CASSLTGRAFF.

The CDR3 region has the DNA TGTGCCAGCAGCCCCGGACACTTGAACACTGAAGCTTTCTTT. Translation: CASSPGHLNTEAFF. This chain joins TRBV9 and TRBJ1-1; perhaps TRBD1 as D (5 bases). This CDR3 region has 14 residues. Trimming removed 4 bases at V and 0 bases at J, with 10 bases between. From germline, CDR1 is SGDLS and CDR2 YYNGEE.

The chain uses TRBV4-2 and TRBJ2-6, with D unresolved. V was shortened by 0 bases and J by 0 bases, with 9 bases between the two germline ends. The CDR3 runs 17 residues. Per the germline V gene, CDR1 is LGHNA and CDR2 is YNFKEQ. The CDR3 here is CASSQDGQFSGANVLTF. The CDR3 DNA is TGTGCCAGCAGCCAAGATGGTCAGTTCTCTGGGGCCAACGTCCTGACTTTC.

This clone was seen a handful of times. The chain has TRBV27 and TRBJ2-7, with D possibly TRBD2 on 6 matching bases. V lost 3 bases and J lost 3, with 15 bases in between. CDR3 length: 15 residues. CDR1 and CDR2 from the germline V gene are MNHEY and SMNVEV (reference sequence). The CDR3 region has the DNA TGTGCCAGCAGTTTCGTTCGCGGGACTCGCTACGAGCAGTACTTC. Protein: CASSFVRGTRYEQYF.

In nucleotides, the CDR3 is TGTGCCACCAGCACTGGGACTACCTCCTACGAGCAGTACTTC. Amino acids: CATSTGTTSYEQYF. This chain links TRBV15 with TRBJ2-7, with 7 bases matching TRBD2. The V gene's germline CDR1 is LNHNV and CDR2 YYDKDF (reference sequence). Trimming took 4 bases from V and 0 from J; bases not matched to a gene: 3. The CDR3 extends over 14 amino acids. Variable domain in full (rest from reference TRBV15 and TRBJ2-7): DAMVIQNPRYQVTQFGKPVTLSCSQTLNHNVMYWYQQKSSQAPKLLFHYYDKDFNNEADTPDNFQSRRPNTSFCFLDIRSPGLGDTAMYLCATSTGTTSYEQYFGPGTRLTVT.

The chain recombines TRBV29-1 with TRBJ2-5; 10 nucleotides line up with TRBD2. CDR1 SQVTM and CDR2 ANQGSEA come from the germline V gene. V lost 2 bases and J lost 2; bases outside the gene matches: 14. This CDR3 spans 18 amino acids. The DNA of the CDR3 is TGCAGCGTTGAACACGCCCAGGGGACTAGCGTTTCTCAAGAGACCCAGTACTTC. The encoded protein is CSVEHAQGTSVSQETQYF.